The 30 T cell receptor beta chains reported below all come from one sample, sequenced in a study of vaccination and CD4 T cells after COVID-19. Stated treatment: approximately 11-day PBMC culture with coronavirus spike peptide pools or control peptides (ViraFEST assay). Researchers used the Oncomine TCR Beta short-read assay to sequence DNA from cultured CD4+ T cells. TCRdb used MiXCR to reprocess the PCR reads, holding one entry per CDR3 protein. The sample gives about 21,000 distinct CDR3 sequences, roughly 34% of which show up once; 5% is in the top ten. For these TCRs, the target antigens are not known. Material: CD4+ T cells from blood, cultured in vitro, obtained before SARS-CoV-2 vaccination. The receptors derive from a human donor who had recovered from COVID-19.

Only a few counts were recorded for this clonotype. The rearrangement joins TRBV24-1 to TRBJ2-1; 8 nucleotides line up with TRBD1. CDR1 is KGHDR, CDR2 SFDVKD, per germline. The ends lost 4 bases at V and 7 bases at J; junction bases unmatched: 11. The CDR3 covers 16 residues. The CDR3 region has the DNA TGTGCCACCAGTGACCGGACAGGGCGTGCGGAAAATGAGCAGTTCTTC. Translated, it gives CATSDRTGRAENEQFF.

On this clonotype itself: Compared with germline, one end of the junction differs, possibly owing to a read error. The chain uses TRBV28 and TRBJ1-5, with D hard to call. The CDR3 loop spans 13 amino acids. Germline lookup yields CDR1 MDHEN and CDR2 SYDVKM. DNA of the CDR3: TGTGCCAGCAGTCCCGGCGGGAATCGGCCCCAGCATTTT. As protein: CASSPGGNRPQHF.

A few counts support this clonotype. The chain links TRBV7-9 to TRBJ1-2; TRBD1 matches at 8 bases. The ends lost 5 bases at V and 0 bases at J; junction bases unmatched: 17. The CDR3 runs 19 residues. Per germline, CDR1 SEHNR and CDR2 FQNEAQ (reference sequence). DNA of the CDR3: TGTGCCAGCAGCCTACGGGACAGGAGGGTTACCGAGACTAACTATGGCTACACCTTC. Amino acid sequence: CASSLRDRRVTETNYGYTF.

This sequence joins TRBV6-1 and TRBJ1-5; the D is unclear. V lost 5 bases, J lost 0 bases, and 11 bases lay in between. This CDR3 is built from 15 residues. Germline V CDR1 and CDR2: MNHNS, SASEGT. The chain's CDR3 is CASSPQAYSNQPQHF. CDR3 DNA sequence: TGTGCCAGCAGTCCTCAGGCGTATAGCAATCAGCCCCAGCATTTT.

The DNA for the CDR3 is TGTGCCAGCAGCTTGGCGGCTAGCGGAGAATACGAGCAGTACTTC. Translated: CASSLAASGEYEQYF. This chain links TRBV5-4 with TRBJ2-7; 7 positions agree with TRBD2. Germline loops: CDR1 SGHNT, CDR2 YYREEE (reference sequence). This CDR3 comprises 15 residues. The J segment lost 4 bases and the V segment lost 0 bases, leaving 7 bases of the junction unmatched.

This chain links TRBV7-8 with TRBJ1-2; D might be TRBD1 (6 bases). CDR3 length: 15 residues. V was clipped by 5 bases and J by 1 base, with 14 bases between them. Germline CDR1 SGHVS, CDR2 FQNEAQ. The CDR3 DNA reads TGTGCCAGCAGCCGACAAGGGGGGTTTAACTATGGCTACACCTTC. Its translation: CASSRQGGFNYGYTF.

This chain connects TRBV4-1 to TRBJ2-7; possibly TRBD2 for D (5 bases). The CDR3 is 14 amino acids. V was pared by 4 bases and J by 1 base, with 11 bases between. Germline V gives CDR1 MGHRA, CDR2 YSYEKL. CDR3 sequence reads: CASSPRALSYEQYF. CDR3 in DNA: TGCGCCAGCAGCCCGAGGGCTCTTTCCTACGAGCAGTACTTC.

Only one count was recorded for this clonotype. The rearrangement links TRBV30 to TRBJ1-2, with TRBD1 identical over 11 bases. The CDR3 runs 12 residues. Per germline, CDR1 GTSNPN and CDR2 SVGIG (reference sequence). With V trimmed by 6 bases and J by 8 bases, 5 bases remained unmatched. The CDR3 DNA reads as TGTGCCTGTGGACAGGGGGCCGGAGGCTACACCTTC. This gives the protein CACGQGAGGYTF.

V gene TRBV28 combines with J gene TRBJ2-5; the match to TRBD2 covers 7 bases. The CDR3 runs to 14 residues. V shed 6 bases, J shed 4 bases, and the junction held 8 bases outside the gene matches. Germline CDR1 MDHEN, CDR2 SYDVKM. CDR3 protein: CASRRGGSRETQYF. The CDR3 DNA reads as TGTGCCAGCAGGCGCGGCGGGAGCCGAGAGACCCAGTACTTC.

This clonotype was counted between two and nine times. Here the CDR3 reads CASSSQGASGNTIYF. CDR3 in DNA: TGTGCCAGCAGTTCCCAGGGGGCGTCGGGAAACACCATATATTTT. This chain connects TRBV27 to TRBJ1-3; 8 nucleotides align to TRBD1. The CDR3 loop spans 15 amino acids. The V segment lost 4 bases and the J segment 4 bases; nucleotides outside the gene matches: 6. Germline loops: CDR1 MNHEY, CDR2 SMNVEV (reference sequence).

The rearrangement uses TRBV12-3 or TRBV12-4 and TRBJ2-3, with 11 positions matching TRBD2. The length of the CDR3 is 17 residues. The junction had 6 bases not matched to a gene; V was cut back by 4 bases and J by 0 bases. CDR3 in amino acids: CASSSQGLAVSTDTQYF. In nucleotides, the CDR3 is TGTGCCAGCAGTTCACAGGGACTAGCGGTTAGCACAGATACGCAGTATTTT.

V gene TRBV7-9 combines with J gene TRBJ2-2; no clear D. Deletions cut 6 bases from V and 6 bases from J, with 11 bases between. This CDR3 has 13 amino acids. From germline, CDR1 is SEHNR and CDR2 FQNEAQ (reference sequence). CDR3: CASSSPRPGELFF. CDR3 DNA sequence: TGTGCCAGCAGTTCACCAAGGCCCGGGGAGCTGTTTTTT.

The chain has TRBV12-3 or TRBV12-4 and TRBJ1-2; 10 bases map to TRBD1. CDR3 length equals 11 residues. The V gene end was trimmed by 6 bases and the J gene end by 14 bases; junction bases not matched to a gene: 6. The DNA of the CDR3 is TGTGCCAGCAGCCGAGGACAGGGGGGGACCTTC. This encodes CASSRGQGGTF.

The chain couples TRBV11-2 to TRBJ2-3, with D uncertain. The germline CDR1 and CDR2 sequences are SGHAT and FQNNGV. V dropped 5 bases and J dropped 5 bases, with 17 bases sitting between them. The CDR3 is 15 residues long. Here the CDR3 reads CASSPISGPRDTQYF. CDR3 bases: TGTGCCAGCAGCCCAATCAGTGGCCCCAGAGATACGCAGTATTTT.

This clonotype was found a few times. V and J are TRBV6-1 and TRBJ2-7; D gene ambiguous. V lost 4 bases and J lost 3, with 13 bases in between. The CDR3 length is 14 residues. Looked up from germline, CDR1 is MNHNS and CDR2 is SASEGT. The CDR3 spells CASSVSIGIYEQYF. CDR3 DNA sequence: TGTGCCAGCAGTGTGTCTATCGGAATCTACGAGCAGTACTTC.

This clonotype was seen a handful of times. This sequence joins TRBV7-2 and TRBJ1-6; 7 bases map to TRBD1. The germline CDR1 and CDR2 sequences are SGHTA and FQGNSA. The CDR3 totals 17 residues. Trimming removed 3 bases from V and 10 bases from J; junction bases left unmatched: 15. CDR3 residues: CASSLGARGKYGSPLHF. The CDR3 DNA reads TGTGCCAGCAGCTTGGGAGCCAGGGGGAAGTATGGATCACCCCTCCACTTT.

The chain's CDR3 is CASSQGGRNTEAFF. The CDR3 nucleotides are TGTGCCAGCAGCCAGGGGGGTAGGAACACTGAAGCTTTCTTT. This chain connects TRBV5-4 to TRBJ1-1; 7 nucleotides match TRBD1. V dropped 4 bases and J dropped 1; count of bases not matched to a gene: 4. The CDR3 extends over 14 amino acids. The germline V gene has CDR1 SGHNT and CDR2 YYREEE (reference sequence). The complete variable domain, with remaining parts taken from reference TRBV5-4 and TRBJ1-1, reads ETGVTQSPTHLIKTRGQQVTLRCSSQSGHNTVSWYQQALGQGPQFIFQYYREEENGRGNFPPRFSGLQFPNYSSELNVNALELDDSALYLCASSQGGRNTEAFFGQGTRLTVV.

J is TRBJ1-1 and V is TRBV12-3 or TRBV12-4; no clear D gene. CDR3 length equals 15 residues. The V end was cut by 6 bases, the J end by 2 bases, with 16 bases between. In DNA, the CDR3 is TGTGCCAGCAGGCCCCCTTCGGCGGTCAACACTGAAGCTTTCTTT. Translated, it gives CASRPPSAVNTEAFF.

The CDR3 here is CASSKRRVGEKLFF. The CDR3 region has the DNA TGTGCCAGCAGCAAAAGGAGGGTCGGAGAAAAACTGTTTTTT. The chain links TRBV21-1 to TRBJ1-4. TRBV21-1 counts as a pseudogene. The CDR3 contains 14 residues.

This sequence joins TRBV28 and TRBJ2-3, with D perhaps matching TRBD2 (5 bases). This CDR3 spans 15 amino acids. Trimming removed 5 bases from V and 2 bases from J, with 14 bases in between. Germline V lookup: CDR1 MDHEN, CDR2 SYDVKM. The CDR3 spells CASSVDQRNTDTQYF. The CDR3 nucleotides are TGTGCCAGCAGTGTTGATCAGCGGAACACAGATACGCAGTATTTT.

The chain couples TRBV20-1 to TRBJ1-2, with 7 bases identical to TRBD1. Germline values: CDR1 DFQATT, CDR2 SNEGSKA (reference sequence). The CDR3 has 14 amino acids. Trimming at V came to 5 bases and at J to 2 bases, leaving 8 bases not matched to a gene. The CDR3 here is CSAGIAGGNYGYTF. CDR3 sequence (DNA): TGCAGTGCTGGGATCGCAGGGGGGAACTATGGCTACACCTTC.

This clonotype was found a few times. The chain recombines TRBV27 with TRBJ1-1; 12 nucleotides line up with TRBD1. CDR1 is MNHEY and CDR2 is SMNVEV in the germline V gene (reference sequence). The ends lost 6 bases at V and 3 bases at J; junction bases unmatched: 8. The CDR3 loop spans 16 amino acids. The CDR3 nucleotides read TGTGCCAGCAGGGGACAGGGGGCTCTCTTGCACACTGAAGCTTTCTTT. Its protein is CASRGQGALLHTEAFF.

The chain carries TRBV5-4 and TRBJ2-1; D possibly corresponds to TRBD2 (5 bases). The end of the DNA is better explained by TRBJ2-7, so the J call may be wrong. This CDR3 spans 17 amino acids. CDR1 and CDR2 from the germline V gene are SGHNT and YYREEE (reference sequence). The CDR3 is CASSLAGRPRALYEQYF. DNA of the CDR3: TGTGCCAGCAGCTTGGCCGGCCGCCCGAGGGCCCTCTACGAGCAGTACTTC.

The chain joins TRBV19 to TRBJ1-2; D unclear. The CDR3 totals 12 residues. The V gene's germline CDR1 is LNHDA and CDR2 SQIVND (reference sequence). The V end was cut by 7 bases, the J end by 3 bases, with 9 bases between. CDR3 protein: CASTPGYYGYTF. CDR3 coding DNA: TGTGCCAGTACGCCAGGCTACTATGGCTACACCTTC.

The rearrangement joins TRBV20-1 to TRBJ1-1; unclear D gene. Trimming took 6 bases from V and 1 from J, leaving 15 bases between them. Germline V lookup: CDR1 DFQATT, CDR2 SNEGSKA (reference sequence). The CDR3 sequence is 14 residues long. The CDR3 reads CSAGRIVANTEAFF. CDR3 DNA: TGCAGTGCCGGTAGGATTGTGGCGAACACTGAAGCTTTCTTT.

The CDR3 DNA reads as TGTGCCAGCAGTTTAAGTCGAGGCCACAATGAGCAGTTCTTC. Translation: CASSLSRGHNEQFF. The rearrangement uses TRBV27 and TRBJ2-1; no firm D call. Germline V gene data show CDR1 as MNHEY and CDR2 as SMNVEV (reference sequence). The CDR3 sequence is 14 residues long. V was cut by 2 bases and J by 5 bases, with 10 bases left in between.

V and J are TRBV20-1 and TRBJ1-4; possibly TRBD1 for D (6 bases). V gave up 8 bases and J gave up 3 bases, with 13 bases separating them. This CDR3 region has 13 residues. Germline-derived CDR1 and CDR2 are DFQATT and SNEGSKA (reference sequence). DNA for the CDR3: TGCAGTTCTAAAGGGACATCTAATGAAAAACTGTTTTTT. Its protein product is CSSKGTSNEKLFF.

Sample share makes this clonotype medium-sized. The chain couples TRBV20-1 to TRBJ2-5; D remains ambiguous. There are 15 residues in the CDR3. The V and J ends lost 0 bases and 2 bases respectively, with 13 bases between them. Per the germline V gene, CDR1 is DFQATT and CDR2 is SNEGSKA (reference sequence). This chain's CDR3 is CSARERLTNQETQYF. The CDR3 DNA is TGCAGTGCTAGAGAAAGGCTTACTAATCAAGAGACCCAGTACTTC.

This clonotype was seen more than once but under ten times. V gene TRBV6-1 combines with J gene TRBJ2-1; D is tentatively TRBD1 or TRBD2 (5 bases each). Germline CDR1 is MNHNS and CDR2 is SASEGT. V lost 2 bases, J lost 12 bases, and 11 bases lay in between. This CDR3 comprises 12 residues. As DNA, the CDR3 is TGTGCCAGCAGTGAAAAGGGGAGAGGGCAGTTCTTC. Translation gives CASSEKGRGQFF.

The rearrangement links TRBV7-9 to TRBJ1-1; 9 positions match TRBD1. Germline CDR1 reads SEHNR; CDR2 reads FQNEAQ (reference sequence). The CDR3 spans 17 residues. Losses at the gene ends were 4 bases for V and 6 bases for J; bases not matched to a gene: 15. CDR3 DNA: TGTGCCAGCAGCTCCCCCCGGACAGGGGTTCAGGAATCTGAAGCTTTCTTT. Translating it yields CASSSPRTGVQESEAFF.